A selection of T cell receptor beta chains follows, all from one sample in a study of T cells in Graves' hyperthyroidism and ophthalmopathy. TCRdb reprocessed the multiplex PCR reads via MiXCR and lists one record per CDR3 protein. Here the sample spans over 650,000 distinct CDR3 sequences, nearly 45% being singletons. The sequenced sample was peripheral blood or thyroid tissue (not recorded which). The receptors come from an adult man with Graves' disease, either hyperthyroidism or ophthalmopathy (not recorded which). The CDR3 runs from the conserved cysteine through the conserved F or W. The D gene is left open where the match is weak. Not every row has a clone size; where given, it reads once, few, many or a size class.

CASSAGPGANVLTF,TGTGCCAGTAGTGCGGGGCCCGGGGCCAACGTCCTGACTTTC,TRBJ2-6,.,TRBV19,many
CSVGMGTDQHF,TGCAGCGTTGGGATGGGGACAGACCAGCATTTT,TRBJ1-5,TRBD1,TRBV29-1,few
CASIPQQGTYQPQHF,TGTGCCAGCATTCCACAACAGGGTACCTACCAGCCCCAGCATTTT,TRBJ1-5,.,TRBV2,few
CSVGGSVSEKLFF,TGCAGCGTTGGGGGGTCAGTGAGCGAAAAACTGTTTTTT,TRBJ1-4,.,TRBV29-1,.
CASSRRTGGYGYTF,TGTGCCAGCAGTCGTCGGACAGGGGGCTATGGCTACACCTTC,TRBJ1-2,TRBD1,TRBV10-3,.
CAIREDRGLTEAFF,TGTGCCATCAGGGAAGACAGGGGGCTTACTGAAGCTTTCTTT,TRBJ1-1,TRBD1,TRBV10-3,many
CASSLEPGETQYF,TGTGCCAGCAGCTTAGAGCCGGGTGAGACCCAGTACTTC,TRBJ2-5,.,TRBV7-2,.
CASLAEAHTEAFF,TGTGCCAGTTTAGCAGAGGCCCACACTGAAGCTTTCTTT,TRBJ1-1,.,TRBV11-2,few
CASCLRDTEAFF,TGTGCCAGCTGCCTTAGGGACACTGAAGCTTTCTTT,TRBJ1-1,.,TRBV7-8,many
CASSFRVSDGYTF,TGTGCCAGCAGCTTCAGGGTGTCCGATGGCTACACCTTC,TRBJ1-2,.,TRBV5-4,few
CSARDTSGNTGELFF,TGCAGTGCTAGAGATACTAGCGGGAACACCGGGGAGCTGTTTTTT,TRBJ2-2,TRBD2,TRBV20-1,.
CASSALQGSETQYF,TGTGCCAGCAGTGCTTTACAGGGATCAGAGACCCAGTACTTC,TRBJ2-5,.,TRBV28,once
CASTPMGQGLGNTIYF,TGTGCCAGCACCCCTATGGGACAGGGACTAGGAAACACCATATATTTT,TRBJ1-3,TRBD1,TRBV12-3/TRBV12-4,few
CATSDPRDYGYTF,TGTGCCACCAGTGATCCCCGGGACTATGGCTACACCTTC,TRBJ1-2,.,TRBV24-1,many
CASSSRRTYEQYF,TGTGCCAGCAGCTCCCGACGGACCTACGAGCAGTACTTC,TRBJ2-7,.,TRBV7-9,.
CASSMEGRGRGSPLHF,TGTGCCAGCAGCATGGAGGGCAGGGGGCGCGGATCACCCCTCCACTTT,TRBJ1-6,TRBD1,TRBV7-9,.
CASSPTPNSPLHF,TGCGCCAGCAGCCCTACTCCGAATTCACCCCTCCACTTT,TRBJ1-6,.,TRBV7-8,many
CASSRITGYRTEAFF,TGTGCCAGCAGCCGGATCACAGGTTATCGCACTGAAGCTTTCTTT,TRBJ1-1,.,TRBV14,few
CSAWTPLLNTEAFF,TGCAGCGCCTGGACACCATTACTGAACACTGAAGCTTTCTTT,TRBJ1-1,.,TRBV29-1,many
CASSKSQGNTGANVLTF,TGCGCCAGCAGCAAATCACAGGGGAACACTGGGGCCAACGTCCTGACTTTC,TRBJ2-6,TRBD1,TRBV5-1,.
CSSLAGEQYF,TGCAGCTCTCTAGCGGGGGAGCAGTACTTC,TRBJ2-7,TRBD2,TRBV29-1,.
CAISSTSSYNSPLHF,TGTGCCATCAGTTCCACGAGCTCCTATAATTCACCCCTCCACTTT,TRBJ1-6,.,TRBV10-3,.
CAISRTGRDTEAFF,TGTGCCATCAGTCGGACAGGGAGGGACACTGAAGCTTTCTTT,TRBJ1-1,TRBD1,TRBV10-3,.
CASSMRDSHPEAFF,TGTGCCAGTAGTATGCGGGACAGTCACCCTGAAGCTTTCTTT,TRBJ1-1,TRBD1,TRBV19,once
CASNIQGNNSPLHF,TGTGCCAGTAATATTCAGGGGAATAATTCACCCCTCCACTTT,TRBJ1-6,.,TRBV19,few
CASSPGTRNTEAFF,TGTGCCAGCAGTCCCGGGACACGGAACACTGAAGCTTTCTTT,TRBJ1-1,.,TRBV12-3/TRBV12-4,many
CSVIPDRAAEKLFF,TGCAGCGTGATCCCCGACAGGGCCGCTGAAAAACTGTTTTTT,TRBJ1-4,TRBD1,TRBV29-1,.
CASSQDRGYTEAFF,TGTGCCAGCAGCCAAGATCGAGGATACACTGAAGCTTTCTTT,TRBJ1-1,.,TRBV14,.
CASSEGWGTEAFF,TGTGCCAGCAGTGAAGGGTGGGGGACTGAAGCTTTCTTT,TRBJ1-1,.,TRBV5-4,.
CSALRRNTEAFF,TGCAGTGCTTTGAGGCGGAACACTGAAGCTTTCTTT,TRBJ1-1,.,TRBV20-1,many
CASSDGTGNQPQHF,TGTGCCAGCAGCGACGGGACAGGAAATCAGCCCCAGCATTTT,TRBJ1-5,TRBD1,TRBV9,many